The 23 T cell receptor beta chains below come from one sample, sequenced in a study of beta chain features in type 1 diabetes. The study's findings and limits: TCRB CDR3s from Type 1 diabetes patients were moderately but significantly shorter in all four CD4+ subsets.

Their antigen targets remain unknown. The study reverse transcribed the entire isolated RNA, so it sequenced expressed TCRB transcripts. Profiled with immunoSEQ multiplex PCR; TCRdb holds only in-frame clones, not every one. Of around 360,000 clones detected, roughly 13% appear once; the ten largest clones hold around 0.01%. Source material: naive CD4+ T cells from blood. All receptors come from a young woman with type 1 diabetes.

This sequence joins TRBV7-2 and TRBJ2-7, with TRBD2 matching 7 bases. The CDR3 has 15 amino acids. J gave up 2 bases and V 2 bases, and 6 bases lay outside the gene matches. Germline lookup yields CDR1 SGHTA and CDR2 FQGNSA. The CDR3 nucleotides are TGTGCCAGCAGCTTACTTAGCGGGCCCACCTACGAGCAGTACTTC. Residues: CASSLLSGPTYEQYF.

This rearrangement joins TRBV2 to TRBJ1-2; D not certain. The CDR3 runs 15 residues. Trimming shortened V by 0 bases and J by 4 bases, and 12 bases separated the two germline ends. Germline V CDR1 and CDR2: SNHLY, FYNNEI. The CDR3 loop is CASSEARRVGYGYTF. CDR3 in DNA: TGTGCCAGCAGTGAAGCGAGGAGGGTGGGCTATGGCTACACCTTC.

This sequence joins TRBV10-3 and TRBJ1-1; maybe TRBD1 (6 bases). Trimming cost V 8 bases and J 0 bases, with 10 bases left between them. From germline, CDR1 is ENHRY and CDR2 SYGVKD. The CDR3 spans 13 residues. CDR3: CAIAEGVNTEAFF. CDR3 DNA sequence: TGTGCCATCGCAGAGGGGGTGAACACTGAAGCTTTCTTT.

As DNA, the CDR3 is TGTGCCAGCAGCTCATACTTGCAAGAGACCCAGTACTTC. As protein: CASSSYLQETQYF. The chain joins TRBV5-5 to TRBJ2-5; unclear D gene. This CDR3 contains 13 residues. Deletions cut 3 bases from V and 2 bases from J, with 8 bases between. Per the germline V gene, CDR1 is SGHKS and CDR2 is YYEKEE (reference sequence).

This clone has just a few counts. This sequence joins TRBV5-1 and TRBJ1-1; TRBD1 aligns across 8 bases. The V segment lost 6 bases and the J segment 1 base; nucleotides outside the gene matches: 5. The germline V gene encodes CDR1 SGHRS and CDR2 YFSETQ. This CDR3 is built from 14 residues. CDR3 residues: CASKRGTGNTEAFF. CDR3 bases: TGCGCCAGCAAGCGAGGGACAGGGAACACTGAAGCTTTCTTT. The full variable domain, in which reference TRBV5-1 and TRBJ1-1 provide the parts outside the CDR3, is KAGVTQTPRYLIKTRGQQVTLSCSPISGHRSVSWYQQTPGQGLQFLFEYFSETQRNKGNFPGRFSGRQFSNSRSEMNVSTLELGDSALYLCASKRGTGNTEAFFGQGTRLTVV.

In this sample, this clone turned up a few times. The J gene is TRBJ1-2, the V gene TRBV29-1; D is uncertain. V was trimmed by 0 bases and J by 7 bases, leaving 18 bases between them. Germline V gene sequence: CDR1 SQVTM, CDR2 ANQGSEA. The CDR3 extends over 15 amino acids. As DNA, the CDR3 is TGCAGCGTTGAAGATCGTACAGTGACCTATGGTGGCTACACCTTC. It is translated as CSVEDRTVTYGGYTF.

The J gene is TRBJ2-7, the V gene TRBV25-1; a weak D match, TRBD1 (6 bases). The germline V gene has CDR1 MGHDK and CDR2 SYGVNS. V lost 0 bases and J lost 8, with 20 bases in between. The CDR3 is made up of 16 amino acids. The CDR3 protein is CASSEYMGAEGFKQYF. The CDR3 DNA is TGTGCCAGCAGTGAATATATGGGGGCTGAGGGTTTCAAGCAGTACTTC.

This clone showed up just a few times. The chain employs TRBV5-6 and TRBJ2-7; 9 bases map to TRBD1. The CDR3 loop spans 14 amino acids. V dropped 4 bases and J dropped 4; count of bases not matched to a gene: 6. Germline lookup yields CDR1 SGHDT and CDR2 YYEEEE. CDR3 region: CASSLGQGPYEQYF. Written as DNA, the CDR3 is TGTGCCAGCAGCCTCGGACAGGGGCCTTACGAGCAGTACTTC.

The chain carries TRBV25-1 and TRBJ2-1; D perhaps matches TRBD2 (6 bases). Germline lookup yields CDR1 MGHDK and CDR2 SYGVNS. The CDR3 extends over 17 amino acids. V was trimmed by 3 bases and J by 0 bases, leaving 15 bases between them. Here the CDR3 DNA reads TGTGCCAGCAGTGACGTCGGGAGTCTCGGCTCCTACAATGAGCAGTTCTTC. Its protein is CASSDVGSLGSYNEQFF. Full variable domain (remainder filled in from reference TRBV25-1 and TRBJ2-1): EADIYQTPRYLVIGTGKKITLECSQTMGHDKMYWYQQDPGMELHLIHYSYGVNSTEKGDLSSESTVSRIRTEHFPLTLESARPSHTSQYLCASSDVGSLGSYNEQFFGPGTRLTVL.

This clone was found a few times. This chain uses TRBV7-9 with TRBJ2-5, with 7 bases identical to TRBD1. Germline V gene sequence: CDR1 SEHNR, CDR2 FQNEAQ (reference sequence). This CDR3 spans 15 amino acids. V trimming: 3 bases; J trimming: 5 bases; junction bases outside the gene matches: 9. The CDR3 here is CASSLSDRPRETQYF. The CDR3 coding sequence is TGTGCCAGCAGCTTGTCGGACAGGCCCAGGGAGACCCAGTACTTC.

The CDR3 sequence is CASSILGGNYGYTF. Written as DNA, the CDR3 is TGTGCCAGTAGTATTTTGGGGGGAAACTATGGCTACACCTTC. The chain carries TRBV19 and TRBJ1-2; tentatively, D is TRBD1 (5 bases). Deletions cut 3 bases from V and 2 bases from J, with 10 bases between. The CDR3 spans 14 residues. The germline gives CDR1 LNHDA, CDR2 SQIVND (reference sequence).

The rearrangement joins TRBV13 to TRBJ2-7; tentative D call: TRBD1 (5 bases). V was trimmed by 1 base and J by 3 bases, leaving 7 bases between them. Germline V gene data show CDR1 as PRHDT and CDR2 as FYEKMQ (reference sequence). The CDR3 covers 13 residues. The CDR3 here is CASSLVRGYEQYF. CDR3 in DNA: TGTGCCAGCAGCTTAGTAAGGGGCTACGAGCAGTACTTC.

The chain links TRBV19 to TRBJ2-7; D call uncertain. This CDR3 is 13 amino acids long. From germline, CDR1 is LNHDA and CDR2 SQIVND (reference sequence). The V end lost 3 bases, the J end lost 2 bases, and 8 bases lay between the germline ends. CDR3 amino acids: CASSIAPAYEQYF. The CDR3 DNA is TGTGCCAGTAGTATTGCACCGGCCTACGAGCAGTACTTC.

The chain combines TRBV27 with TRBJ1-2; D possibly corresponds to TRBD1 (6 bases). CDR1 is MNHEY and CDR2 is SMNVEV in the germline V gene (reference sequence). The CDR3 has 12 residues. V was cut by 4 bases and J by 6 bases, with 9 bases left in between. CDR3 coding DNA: TGTGCCAGCAGTTGGGACAAGAATGGCTACACCTTC. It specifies CASSWDKNGYTF.

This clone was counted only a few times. CDR3 region: CASSLSVVETEAFF. The CDR3 DNA sequence: TGCGCCAGCAGCTTAAGCGTGGTTGAGACTGAAGCTTTCTTT. This chain connects TRBV5-1 to TRBJ1-1; D is uncertain. V was cut by 2 bases and J by 5 bases, with 13 bases left in between. CDR3 size: 14 residues. Germline CDR1 reads SGHRS; CDR2 reads YFSETQ.

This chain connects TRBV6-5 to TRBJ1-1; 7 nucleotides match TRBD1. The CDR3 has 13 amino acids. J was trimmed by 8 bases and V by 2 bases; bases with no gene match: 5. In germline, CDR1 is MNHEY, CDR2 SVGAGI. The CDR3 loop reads CASSYGTAREAFF. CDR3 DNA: TGTGCCAGCAGTTACGGGACAGCCAGGGAAGCTTTCTTT.

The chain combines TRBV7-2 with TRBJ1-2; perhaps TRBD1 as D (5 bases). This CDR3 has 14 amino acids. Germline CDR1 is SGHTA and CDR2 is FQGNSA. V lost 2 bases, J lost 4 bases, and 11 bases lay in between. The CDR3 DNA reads TGTGCCAGCAGCTTATCCGACGGGGGCTATGGCTACACCTTC. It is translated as CASSLSDGGYGYTF.

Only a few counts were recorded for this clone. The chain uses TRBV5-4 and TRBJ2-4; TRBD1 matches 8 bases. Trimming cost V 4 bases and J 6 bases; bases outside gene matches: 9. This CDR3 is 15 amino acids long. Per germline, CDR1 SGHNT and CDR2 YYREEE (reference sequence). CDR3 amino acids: CASSPGQVDGNIQYF. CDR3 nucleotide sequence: TGTGCCAGCAGCCCGGGACAGGTCGATGGAAACATTCAGTACTTC.

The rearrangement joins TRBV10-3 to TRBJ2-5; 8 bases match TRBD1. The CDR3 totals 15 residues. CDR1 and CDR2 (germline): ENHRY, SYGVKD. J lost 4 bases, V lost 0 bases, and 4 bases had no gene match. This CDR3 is CAISESTGVAETQYF. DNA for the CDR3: TGTGCCATCAGTGAGTCGACAGGGGTTGCAGAGACCCAGTACTTC.

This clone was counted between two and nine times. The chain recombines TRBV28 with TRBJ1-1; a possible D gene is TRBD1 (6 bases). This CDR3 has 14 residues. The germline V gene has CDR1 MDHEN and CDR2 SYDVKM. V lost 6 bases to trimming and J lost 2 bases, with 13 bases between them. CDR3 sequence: CASRNTGRNTEAFF. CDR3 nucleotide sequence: TGTGCCAGCAGGAATACAGGGAGAAACACTGAAGCTTTCTTT.

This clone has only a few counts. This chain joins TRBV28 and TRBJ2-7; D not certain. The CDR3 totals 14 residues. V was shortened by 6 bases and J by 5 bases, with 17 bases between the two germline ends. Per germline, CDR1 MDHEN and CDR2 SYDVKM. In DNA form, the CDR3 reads TGTGCCAGCAGGCCCCCTTATCCGCGAAACGAGCAGTACTTC. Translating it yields CASRPPYPRNEQYF. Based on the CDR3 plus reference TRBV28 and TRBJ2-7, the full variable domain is DVKVTQSSRYLVKRTGEKVFLECVQDMDHENMFWYRQDPGLGLRLIYFSYDVKMKEKGDIPEGYSVSREKKERFSLILESASTNQTSMYLCASRPPYPRNEQYFGPGTRLTVT.

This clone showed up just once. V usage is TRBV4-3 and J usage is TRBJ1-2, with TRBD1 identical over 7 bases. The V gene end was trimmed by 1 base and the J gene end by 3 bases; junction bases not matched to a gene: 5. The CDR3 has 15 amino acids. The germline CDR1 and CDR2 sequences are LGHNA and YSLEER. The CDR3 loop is CASSQGDRSYYGYTF. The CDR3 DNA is TGCGCCAGCAGCCAAGGGGACAGATCTTACTATGGCTACACCTTC.

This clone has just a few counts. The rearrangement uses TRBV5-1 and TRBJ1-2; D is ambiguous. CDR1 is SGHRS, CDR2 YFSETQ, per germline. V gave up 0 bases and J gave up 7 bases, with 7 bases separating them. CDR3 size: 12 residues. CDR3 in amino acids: CASSLAPGGYTF. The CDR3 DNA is TGCGCCAGCAGCTTGGCCCCCGGTGGCTACACCTTC.